These T cell receptor beta chains were read from a single sample in a study of blood T cell repertoires in COVID-19. Some clones are missing from TCRdb's copy, which holds only in-frame ones; the method was immunoSEQ multiplex PCR. The sample holds about 170,000 clones, around 84% seen once. The material sequenced was PBMCs or T cells enriched from blood (not recorded which). These receptors were collected from a man in his forties or fifties who had recovered from COVID-19. The CDR3 runs from the conserved cysteine through the conserved F or W. D genes are given only for firm matches. Clone size is not always given. Where it is, it says once, few, many or a class for expanded clones.

.	TRBJ1-2	.	TRBV21-1	CASSKRGRQVSGYTF	TGTGCCAGCAGCAAGCGTGGTCGACAGGTATCTGGCTACACCTTC
.	TRBJ2-7	.	TRBV7-9	CASSPNAGTSYEQYF	TGTGCCAGCAGCCCGAACGCAGGGACTTCCTACGAGCAGTACTTC
.	TRBJ1-5	.	TRBV6-5	CASSLLGGDEPQHF	TGTGCCAGCAGTTTGTTGGGGGGGGACGAGCCCCAGCATTTT
TRBD1	TRBJ2-2	once	TRBV27	CASSLRALRSGTGINTGELFF	TGTGCCAGCAGTCTAAGGGCATTACGTTCCGGGACAGGCATAAACACCGGGGAGCTGTTTTTT
.	TRBJ1-2	.	TRBV27	CASSFGVNYGYTF	TGTGCCAGCAGTTTCGGAGTAAACTATGGCTACACCTTC
TRBD1	TRBJ1-4	.	TRBV18	CASSPLQGQGREKLFF	TGTGCCAGCTCACCACTTCAAGGACAGGGAAGGGAAAAACTGTTTTTT
TRBD1	TRBJ1-5	.	TRBV6-5	CASGTGGEYQPQHF	TGTGCCAGCGGAACAGGGGGCGAATATCAGCCCCAGCATTTT
TRBD1	TRBJ1-5	.	TRBV4-1	CASSPETGINQPQHF	TGCGCCAGCAGCCCGGAGACAGGGATCAATCAGCCCCAGCATTTT
.	TRBJ1-2	.	TRBV3-1/TRBV3-2	CASSPHSGLANYGYTF	TGTGCCAGCAGCCCACATAGTGGTCTAGCTAACTATGGCTACACCTTC
.	TRBJ1-2	.	TRBV30	CAWSPQGVDGYTF	TGTGCCTGGAGTCCCCAGGGTGTCGATGGCTACACCTTC
.	TRBJ1-5	.	TRBV7-2	CASSYRQGNQPQHF	TGTGCCAGCAGCTATCGACAGGGCAATCAGCCCCAGCATTTT
.	TRBJ1-2	.	TRBV27	CASRTGGREGYTF	TGTGCCAGCAGGACCGGGGGGCGAGAGGGCTACACCTTC
TRBD1	TRBJ2-7	.	TRBV11-2	CASSSRQGPSYEQYF	TGTGCCAGCAGCTCACGACAGGGACCCTCCTACGAGCAGTACTTC
.	TRBJ1-2	.	TRBV19	CASSIPGSSTQSRGYTF	TGTGCCAGTAGTATACCCGGGTCCTCTACCCAATCGCGGGGCTACACCTTC
TRBD1	TRBJ1-2	few	TRBV28	CASKSRDRNYGYTF	TGTGCCAGCAAGTCCCGGGACAGAAACTATGGCTACACCTTC
.	TRBJ2-7	.	TRBV14	CASSQDIMRSYEQYF	TGTGCCAGCAGCCAAGATATAATGCGGTCCTACGAGCAGTACTTC
TRBD2	TRBJ2-1	.	TRBV14	CASSQDRGLAGRDEQFF	TGTGCCAGCAGCCAAGATCGGGGACTAGCGGGGAGGGATGAGCAGTTCTTC
TRBD1	TRBJ2-2	.	TRBV19	CASSIRDRAVTGELFF	TGTGCCAGTAGTATCAGGGACAGGGCGGTCACCGGGGAGCTGTTTTTT
.	TRBJ2-6	.	TRBV19	CASQPGAGANVLTF	TGTGCCAGCCAACCGGGGGCTGGGGCCAACGTCCTGACTTTC
TRBD1	TRBJ2-7	.	TRBV3-1/TRBV3-2	CASRGTDGDYEQYF	TGTGCCAGCAGGGGGACAGACGGGGACTACGAGCAGTACTTC
TRBD1	TRBJ2-1	.	TRBV12-5	CASGSGQGSYNEQFF	TGTGCTAGTGGTTCCGGACAGGGATCCTACAATGAGCAGTTCTTC
.	TRBJ1-6	once	TRBV27	CASSFPQYNSPLHF	TGTGCCAGCAGTTTCCCACAGTATAATTCACCCCTCCACTTT
.	TRBJ1-1	.	TRBV10-3	CATWGVTEAFF	TGTGCCACCTGGGGGGTGACTGAAGCTTTCTTT
TRBD1	TRBJ2-1	.	TRBV10-2	CASSARDRAANEQFF	TGCGCCAGCAGTGCGAGGGACAGGGCTGCGAATGAGCAGTTCTTC
.	TRBJ1-2	once	TRBV19	CASRDIGVYGYTF	TGTGCCAGTAGGGACATAGGGGTCTATGGCTACACCTTC
TRBD1	TRBJ1-2	.	TRBV5-1	CASSWTGREGGYTF	TGCGCCAGCAGCTGGACAGGGCGCGAGGGGGGCTACACCTTC
.	TRBJ2-1	.	TRBV4-1	CASSYLEGLYNEQFF	TGCGCCAGCAGCTACCTAGAGGGTCTCTACAATGAGCAGTTCTTC
TRBD1	TRBJ1-2	medium-sized	TRBV3-1/TRBV3-2	CASSQENTGGASDYGYTF	TGTGCCAGCAGCCAAGAGAATACAGGGGGCGCTTCTGACTATGGCTACACCTTC